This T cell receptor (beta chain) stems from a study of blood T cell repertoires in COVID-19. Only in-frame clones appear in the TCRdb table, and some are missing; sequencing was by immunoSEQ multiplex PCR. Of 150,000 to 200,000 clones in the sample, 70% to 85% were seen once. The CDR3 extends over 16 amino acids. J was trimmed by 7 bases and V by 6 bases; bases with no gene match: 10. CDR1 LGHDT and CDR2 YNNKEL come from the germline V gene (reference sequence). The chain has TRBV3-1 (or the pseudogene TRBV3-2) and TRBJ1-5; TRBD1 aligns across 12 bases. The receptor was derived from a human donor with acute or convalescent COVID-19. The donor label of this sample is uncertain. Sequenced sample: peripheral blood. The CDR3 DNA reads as TGTGCCAGCAGTCCTACCGGGACAGGGGGCAGGCAGCCCCAGCATTTT. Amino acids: CASSPTGTGGRQPQHF.